A selection of T cell receptor beta chains follows, all from one sample in a study of graft-versus-host responses after intestinal transplantation. What these receptors recognize is not known. Clones were read by immunoSEQ multiplex PCR, and TCRdb kept only the in-frame ones, dropping some. Of under 90,000 clones listed, 91% are singletons. Here the sequenced sample was unstimulated CD4+ T cells sorted from spleen or lymph node cells, taken before transplant. These TCRs come from a human donor who was the organ donor for an intestinal transplant. Both conserved end residues are part of each CDR3. D genes are given only for firm matches. Size is stated for part of the rows, as once, few or many counts, or as a class when the clone is expanded.

>TRBV10-1|-|TRBJ1-5|-
CASIPNRDSNQPQHF
TGCGCCAGCATCCCAAACAGGGACAGCAATCAGCCCCAGCATTTT
>TRBV11-2|-|TRBJ2-1|-
CASSWGAYNEQFF
TGTGCCAGCAGCTGGGGCGCGTACAATGAGCAGTTCTTC
>TRBV7-9|TRBD1|TRBJ1-1|-
CASSRWGQDDTEAFF
TGTGCCAGCAGCCGCTGGGGACAGGACGACACTGAAGCTTTCTTT
>TRBV5-1|-|TRBJ2-3|-
CASSLDSAGDTQYF
TGCGCCAGCAGCTTGGACTCTGCGGGAGATACGCAGTATTTT
>TRBV28|-|TRBJ2-7|-
CAGSFGWEDSYEQYF
TGTGCCGGCAGTTTCGGGTGGGAGGACTCCTACGAGCAGTACTTC
>TRBV28|TRBD2|TRBJ2-7|-
CASSLGGTSGYNREQYF
TGTGCCAGCAGTTTAGGGGGGACTAGCGGGTACAATCGGGAGCAGTACTTC
>TRBV18|TRBD2|TRBJ2-3|once
CASSPLVSGLAGETDTQYF
TGTGCCAGCTCACCACTTGTATCGGGACTAGCGGGGGAAACAGATACGCAGTATTTT
>TRBV6-1|TRBD1|TRBJ1-2|-
CASKGQGAGYGYTF
TGTGCCAGCAAAGGACAGGGGGCCGGGTATGGCTACACCTTC
>TRBV5-4|TRBD2|TRBJ2-5|-
CASSFGGTSGGAHETQYF
TGTGCCAGCAGCTTTGGTGGGACTAGCGGGGGGGCCCATGAGACCCAGTACTTC
>TRBV5-6|-|TRBJ1-1|-
CASSLSRGVEAFF
TGTGCCAGCAGCTTGAGCAGAGGCGTTGAAGCTTTCTTT
>TRBV28|TRBD1|TRBJ1-2|-
CASSSAGTGAYGYTF
TGTGCCAGCAGTTCCGCCGGCACAGGGGCCTATGGCTACACCTTC
>TRBV4-1|TRBD1|TRBJ2-2|-
CASSLNLDRVNTGELFF
TGCGCCAGCAGCCTCAACCTGGACAGGGTGAACACCGGGGAGCTGTTTTTT
>TRBV5-1|-|TRBJ2-7|-
CASSLPGHEQYF
TGCGCCAGCAGCTTGCCAGGGCACGAGCAGTACTTC
>TRBV10-3|TRBD1|TRBJ1-2|-
CAISESHRGTGNYGYTF
TGTGCCATCAGTGAGTCTCACAGGGGGACAGGCAACTATGGCTACACCTTC
>TRBV5-1|-|TRBJ2-2|-
CASRNSGGPGELFF
TGCGCCAGCAGGAACAGTGGGGGCCCCGGGGAGCTGTTTTTT
>TRBV11-3|-|TRBJ2-7|-
CASSLGSGEQYF
TGTGCCAGCAGCTTAGGTTCGGGCGAGCAGTACTTC
>TRBV12-5|TRBD1|TRBJ1-1|once
CASGLGRGQGWMNTEAFF
TGTGCTAGTGGTTTGGGTCGGGGACAGGGGTGGATGAACACTGAAGCTTTCTTT
>TRBV29-1|-|TRBJ2-5|-
CSVEVGGTQYF
TGCAGCGTTGAAGTAGGGGGGACCCAGTACTTC
>TRBV6-1|-|TRBJ2-1|-
CASNPNGGLLGEQFF
TGTGCCAGCAATCCGAACGGGGGGCTTCTTGGTGAGCAGTTCTTC
>TRBV2|-|TRBJ1-2|few
CASTTNYGYTF
TGTGCCAGCACCACTAACTATGGCTACACCTTC
>TRBV11-2|TRBD2|TRBJ2-1|-
CASSLDLQRGDWEQFF
TGTGCCAGCAGCTTAGATCTACAGCGGGGGGATTGGGAGCAGTTCTTC
>TRBV14|-|TRBJ2-3|-
CASSQGLADTQYF
TGTGCCAGCAGCCAAGGTCTCGCAGATACGCAGTATTTT
>TRBV12-2|-|TRBJ2-6|once
CASRQIPGQGAESSGANVLTF
TGTGCAAGTCGCCAAATTCCGGGACAGGGGGCCGAATCCTCTGGGGCCAACGTCCTGACTTTC
>TRBV28|-|TRBJ1-5|-
CASSPVVRVGGNQPQHF
TGTGCCAGCAGCCCGGTGGTCCGGGTCGGCGGCAATCAGCCCCAGCATTTT